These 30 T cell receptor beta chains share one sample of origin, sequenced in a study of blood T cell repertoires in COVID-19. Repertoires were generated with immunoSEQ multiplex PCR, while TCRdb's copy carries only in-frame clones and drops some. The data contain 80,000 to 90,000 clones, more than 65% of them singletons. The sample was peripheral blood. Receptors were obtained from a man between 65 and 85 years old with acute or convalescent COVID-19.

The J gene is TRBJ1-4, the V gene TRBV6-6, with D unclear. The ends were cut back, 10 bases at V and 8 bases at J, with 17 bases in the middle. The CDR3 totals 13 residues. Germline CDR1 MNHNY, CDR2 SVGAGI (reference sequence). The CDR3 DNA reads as TGTGCCACCTCGCCCGTTGGAGGCGAAAAACTGTTTTTT. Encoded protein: CATSPVGGEKLFF.

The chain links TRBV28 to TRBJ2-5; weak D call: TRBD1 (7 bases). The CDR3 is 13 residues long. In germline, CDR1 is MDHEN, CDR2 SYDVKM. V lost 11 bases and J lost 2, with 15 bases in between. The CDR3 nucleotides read TGTGCCGCGGGACAGAGACTTCAAGAGACCCAGTACTTC. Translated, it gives CAAGQRLQETQYF. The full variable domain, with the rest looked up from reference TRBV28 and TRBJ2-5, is DVKVTQSSRYLVKRTGEKVFLECVQDMDHENMFWYRQDPGLGLRLIYFSYDVKMKEKGDIPEGYSVSREKKERFSLILESASTNQTSMYLCAAGQRLQETQYFGPGTRLLVL.

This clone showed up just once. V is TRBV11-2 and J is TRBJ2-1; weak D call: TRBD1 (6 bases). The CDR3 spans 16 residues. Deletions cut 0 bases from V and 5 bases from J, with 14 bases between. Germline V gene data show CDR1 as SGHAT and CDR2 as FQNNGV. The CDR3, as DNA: TGTGCCAGCAGCTTAGAGGTGTACAGGGTCCACAATGAGCAGTTCTTC. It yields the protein CASSLEVYRVHNEQFF.

This CDR3 reads CATSAGGSYNEQFF. CDR3 nucleotide sequence: TGTGCCACCTCGGCGGGGGGGTCCTACAATGAGCAGTTCTTC. The chain couples TRBV28 to TRBJ2-1, with 9 bases aligning to TRBD2. The CDR3 is 14 amino acids. The junction had 5 bases not matched to a gene; V was cut back by 10 bases and J by 1 base. Germline CDR1 MDHEN, CDR2 SYDVKM. The whole variable domain, filled in from reference TRBV28 and TRBJ2-1, reads DVKVTQSSRYLVKRTGEKVFLECVQDMDHENMFWYRQDPGLGLRLIYFSYDVKMKEKGDIPEGYSVSREKKERFSLILESASTNQTSMYLCATSAGGSYNEQFFGPGTRLTVL.

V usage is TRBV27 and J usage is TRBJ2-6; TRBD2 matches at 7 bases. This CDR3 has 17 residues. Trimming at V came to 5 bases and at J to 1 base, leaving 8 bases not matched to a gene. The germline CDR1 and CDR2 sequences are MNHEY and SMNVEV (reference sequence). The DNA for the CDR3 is TGTGCCAGCAGTCTATGGGGGGGAGTGTCTGGGGCCAACGTCCTGACTTTC. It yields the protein CASSLWGGVSGANVLTF.

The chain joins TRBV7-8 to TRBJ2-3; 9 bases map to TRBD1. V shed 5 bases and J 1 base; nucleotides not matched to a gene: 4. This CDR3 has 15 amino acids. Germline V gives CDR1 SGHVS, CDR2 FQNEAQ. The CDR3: CASSKGQGGTDTQYF. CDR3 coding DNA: TGTGCCAGCAGCAAGGGACAGGGTGGCACAGATACGCAGTATTTT.

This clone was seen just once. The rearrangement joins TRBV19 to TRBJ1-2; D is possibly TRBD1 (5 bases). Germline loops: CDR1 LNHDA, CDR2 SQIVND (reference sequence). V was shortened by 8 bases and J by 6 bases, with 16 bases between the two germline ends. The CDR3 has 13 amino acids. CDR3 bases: TGTGCCAGTGCTAACAGGCGCCAGGATGGCTACACCTTC. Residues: CASANRRQDGYTF. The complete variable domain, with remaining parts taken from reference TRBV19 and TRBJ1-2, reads DGGITQSPKYLFRKEGQNVTLSCEQNLNHDAMYWYRQDPGQGLRLIYYSQIVNDFQKGDIAEGYSVSREKKESFPLTVTSAQKNPTAFYLCASANRRQDGYTFGSGTRLTVV.

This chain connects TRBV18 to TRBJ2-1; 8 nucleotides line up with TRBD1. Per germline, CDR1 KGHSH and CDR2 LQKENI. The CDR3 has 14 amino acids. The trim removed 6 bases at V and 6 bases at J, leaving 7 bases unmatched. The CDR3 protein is CASSPRQGLNEQFF. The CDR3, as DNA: TGTGCCAGCTCCCCCAGACAGGGGCTCAATGAGCAGTTCTTC. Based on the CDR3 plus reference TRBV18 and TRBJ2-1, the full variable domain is NAGVMQNPRHLVRRRGQEARLRCSPMKGHSHVYWYRQLPEEGLKFMVYLQKENIIDESGMPKERFSAEFPKEGPSILRIQQVVRGDSAAYFCASSPRQGLNEQFFGPGTRLTVL.

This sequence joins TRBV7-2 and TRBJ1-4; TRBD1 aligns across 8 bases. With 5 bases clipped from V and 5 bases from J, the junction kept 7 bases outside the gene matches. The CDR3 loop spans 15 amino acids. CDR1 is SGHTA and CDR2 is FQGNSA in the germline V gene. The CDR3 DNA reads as TGTGCCAGCAGCAACGACAGGGGCAGAAATGAAAAACTGTTTTTT. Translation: CASSNDRGRNEKLFF.

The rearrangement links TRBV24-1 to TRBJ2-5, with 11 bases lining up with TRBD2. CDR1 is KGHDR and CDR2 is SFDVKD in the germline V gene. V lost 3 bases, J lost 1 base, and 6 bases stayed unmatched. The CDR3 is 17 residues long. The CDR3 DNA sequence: TGTGCCACCAGTGATGTGGGACTAGCGGAATCCCAAGAGACCCAGTACTTC. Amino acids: CATSDVGLAESQETQYF.

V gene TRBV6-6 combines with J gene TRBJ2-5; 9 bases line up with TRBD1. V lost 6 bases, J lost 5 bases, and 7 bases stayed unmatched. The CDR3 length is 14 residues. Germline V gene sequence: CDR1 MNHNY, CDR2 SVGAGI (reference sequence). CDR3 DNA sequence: TGTGCCAGCAGCAACAGGGGGCGAGGGGAGACCCAGTACTTC. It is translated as CASSNRGRGETQYF.

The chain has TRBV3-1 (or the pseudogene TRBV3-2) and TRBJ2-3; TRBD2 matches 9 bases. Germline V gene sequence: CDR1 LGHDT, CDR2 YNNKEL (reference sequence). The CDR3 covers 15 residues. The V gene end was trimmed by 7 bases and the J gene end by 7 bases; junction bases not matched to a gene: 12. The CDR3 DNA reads TGTGCCAGCACTTCAGGTGCGGGGGGGTTGAATACGCAGTATTTT. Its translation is CASTSGAGGLNTQYF.

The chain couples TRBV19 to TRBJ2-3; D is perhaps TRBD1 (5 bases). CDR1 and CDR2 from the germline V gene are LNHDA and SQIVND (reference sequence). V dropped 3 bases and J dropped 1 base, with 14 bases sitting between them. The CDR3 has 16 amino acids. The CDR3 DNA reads TGTGCCAGTAGTATGTTCCGGACACCCCGCACAGATACGCAGTATTTT. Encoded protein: CASSMFRTPRTDTQYF.

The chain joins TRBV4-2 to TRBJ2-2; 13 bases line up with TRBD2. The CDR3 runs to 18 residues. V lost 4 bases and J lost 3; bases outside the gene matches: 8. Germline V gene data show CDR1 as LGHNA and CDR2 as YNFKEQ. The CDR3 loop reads CASSRGLAGTPDTGELFF. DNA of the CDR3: TGTGCCAGCAGCCGGGGACTAGCGGGGACGCCGGACACCGGGGAGCTGTTTTTT.

CDR3 in amino acids: CASSIVGATNEKLFF. The DNA for the CDR3 is TGTGCCAGTAGTATTGTCGGGGCAACTAATGAAAAACTGTTTTTT. The chain joins TRBV19 to TRBJ1-4; D is undetermined. Germline V gives CDR1 LNHDA, CDR2 SQIVND (reference sequence). The CDR3 sequence is 15 residues long. The germline V and J ends were trimmed by 3 bases and 0 bases, with 8 bases remaining between them.

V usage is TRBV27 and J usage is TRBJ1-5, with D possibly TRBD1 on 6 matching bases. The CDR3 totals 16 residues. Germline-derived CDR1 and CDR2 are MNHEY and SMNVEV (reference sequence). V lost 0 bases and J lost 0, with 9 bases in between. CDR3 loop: CASSLSTGHSNQPQHF. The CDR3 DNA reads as TGTGCCAGCAGTTTATCGACAGGCCATAGCAATCAGCCCCAGCATTTT.

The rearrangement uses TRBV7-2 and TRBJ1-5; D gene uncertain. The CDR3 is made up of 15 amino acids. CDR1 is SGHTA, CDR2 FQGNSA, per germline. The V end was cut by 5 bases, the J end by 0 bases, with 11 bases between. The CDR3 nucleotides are TGTGCCAGCAGCCCCGGCGGCTATAGCAATCAGCCCCAGCATTTT. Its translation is CASSPGGYSNQPQHF. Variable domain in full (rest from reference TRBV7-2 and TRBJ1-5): GAGVSQSPSNKVTEKGKDVELRCDPISGHTALYWYRQSLGQGLEFLIYFQGNSAPDKSGLPSDRFSAERTGGSVSTLTIQRTQQEDSAVYLCASSPGGYSNQPQHFGDGTRLSIL.

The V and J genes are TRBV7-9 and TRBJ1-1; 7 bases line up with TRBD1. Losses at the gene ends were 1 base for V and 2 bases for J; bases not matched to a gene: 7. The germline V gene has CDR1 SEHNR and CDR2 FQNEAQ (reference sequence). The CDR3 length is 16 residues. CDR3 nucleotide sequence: TGTGCCAGCAGCTTAGGTATGGGGACAGCCAACACTGAAGCTTTCTTT. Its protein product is CASSLGMGTANTEAFF.

The CDR3 DNA reads as TGTGCCAGCAGTGATAGCTCCTACAATGAGCAGTTCTTC. Protein: CASSDSSYNEQFF. The chain uses TRBV2 and TRBJ2-1; unclear D gene. Looked up from germline, CDR1 is SNHLY and CDR2 is FYNNEI. The CDR3 covers 13 residues. The ends were cut back, 3 bases at V and 0 bases at J, with 3 bases in the middle.

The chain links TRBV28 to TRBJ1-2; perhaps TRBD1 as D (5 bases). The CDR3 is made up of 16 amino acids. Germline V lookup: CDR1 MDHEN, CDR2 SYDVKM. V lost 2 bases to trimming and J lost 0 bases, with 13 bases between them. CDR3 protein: CASSLRGGSTNYGYTF. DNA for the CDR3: TGTGCCAGCAGTTTAAGGGGCGGTTCTACTAACTATGGCTACACCTTC.

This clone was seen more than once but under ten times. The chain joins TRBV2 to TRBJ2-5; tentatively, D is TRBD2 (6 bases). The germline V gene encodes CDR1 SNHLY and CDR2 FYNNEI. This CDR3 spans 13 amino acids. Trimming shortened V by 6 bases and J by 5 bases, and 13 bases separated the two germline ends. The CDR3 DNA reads TGTGCCAGCAGAGCCCGGGAGCGGGAGACCCAGTACTTC. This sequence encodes CASRARERETQYF.

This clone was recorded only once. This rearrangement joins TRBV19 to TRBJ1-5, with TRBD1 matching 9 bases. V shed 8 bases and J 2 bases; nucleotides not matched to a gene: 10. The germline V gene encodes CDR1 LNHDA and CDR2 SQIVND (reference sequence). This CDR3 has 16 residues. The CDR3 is CASEDFRDRGNQPQHF. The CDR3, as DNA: TGTGCCAGTGAAGACTTCCGGGACAGGGGCAATCAGCCCCAGCATTTT.

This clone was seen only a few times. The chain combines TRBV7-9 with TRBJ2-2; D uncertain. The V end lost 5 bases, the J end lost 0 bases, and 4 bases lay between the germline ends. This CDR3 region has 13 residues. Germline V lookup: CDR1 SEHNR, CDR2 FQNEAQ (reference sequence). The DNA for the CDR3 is TGTGCCAGCAGCCCTGCGAACACCGGGGAGCTGTTTTTT. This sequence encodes CASSPANTGELFF.

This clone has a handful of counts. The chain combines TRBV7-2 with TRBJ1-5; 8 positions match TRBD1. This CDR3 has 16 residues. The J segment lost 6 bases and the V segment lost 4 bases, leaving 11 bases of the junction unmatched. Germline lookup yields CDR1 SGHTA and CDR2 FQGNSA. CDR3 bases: TGTGCCAGCAGCTCTTTGCCAGGGGGCGCAGGTCAGCCCCAGCATTTT. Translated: CASSSLPGGAGQPQHF.

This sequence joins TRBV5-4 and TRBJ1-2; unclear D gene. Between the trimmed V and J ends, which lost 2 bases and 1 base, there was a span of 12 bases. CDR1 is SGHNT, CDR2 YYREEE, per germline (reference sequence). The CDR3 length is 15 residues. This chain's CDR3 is CASSFGQALNYGYTF. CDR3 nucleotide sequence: TGTGCCAGCAGCTTTGGCCAGGCCCTTAACTATGGCTACACCTTC.

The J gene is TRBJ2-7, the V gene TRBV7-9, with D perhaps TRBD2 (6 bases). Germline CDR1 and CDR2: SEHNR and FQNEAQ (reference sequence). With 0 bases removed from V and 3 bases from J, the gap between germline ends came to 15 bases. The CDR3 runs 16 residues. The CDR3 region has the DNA TGTGCCAGCAGCTTAGCTCGGCGGGACGAAAACTACGAGCAGTACTTC. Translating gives CASSLARRDENYEQYF.

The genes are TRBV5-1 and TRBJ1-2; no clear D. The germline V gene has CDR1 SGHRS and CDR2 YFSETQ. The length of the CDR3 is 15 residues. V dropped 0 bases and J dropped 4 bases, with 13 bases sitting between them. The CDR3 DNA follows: TGCGCCAGCAGCTTGGATCCGGGAACGGGCTATGGCTACACCTTC. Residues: CASSLDPGTGYGYTF.

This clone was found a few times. The CDR3, as DNA: TGTGCCAGCAGCCACGCCACCGGGACAGGGAATGGCTACACCTTC. As protein: CASSHATGTGNGYTF. The chain recombines TRBV3-1 (or the pseudogene TRBV3-2) with TRBJ1-2; 9 bases line up with TRBD1. This CDR3 has 15 amino acids. J gave up 6 bases and V 3 bases, and 8 bases lay outside the gene matches. In germline, CDR1 is LGHDT, CDR2 YNNKEL (reference sequence).

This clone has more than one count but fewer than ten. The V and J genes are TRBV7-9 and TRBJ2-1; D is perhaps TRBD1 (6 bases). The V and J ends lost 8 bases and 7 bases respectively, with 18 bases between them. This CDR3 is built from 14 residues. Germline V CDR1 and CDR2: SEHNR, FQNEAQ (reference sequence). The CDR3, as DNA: TGTGCCAGCTCTCAGAGGGGGTGGGGTAATGAGCAGTTCTTC. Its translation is CASSQRGWGNEQFF.

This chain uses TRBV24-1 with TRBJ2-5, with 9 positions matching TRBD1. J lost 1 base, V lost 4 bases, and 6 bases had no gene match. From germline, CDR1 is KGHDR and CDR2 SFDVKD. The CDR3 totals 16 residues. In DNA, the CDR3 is TGTGCCACCAGTGACTCCGGGACAGGGAGCCAAGAGACCCAGTACTTC. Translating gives CATSDSGTGSQETQYF.